This TCR beta chain derives from a study of T cell changes during pregnancy in multiple sclerosis. Sequencing was performed with immunoSEQ multiplex PCR; in TCRdb, only in-frame clones are kept and a portion is missing. The data hold about 62,000 clones, with 92% observed a single time. This TCR was sampled from a female donor in good health, enrolled as a control in a pregnancy study. This specimen consisted of peripheral blood, obtained in the second trimester of pregnancy.

The CDR3: CASSGQGATNEKLFF. CDR3 bases: TGTGCCAGTAGTGGACAGGGGGCGACTAATGAAAAACTGTTTTTT. V and J are TRBV19 and TRBJ1-4; 11 bases align to TRBD1. The length of the CDR3 is 15 residues. The V gene end was trimmed by 5 bases and the J gene end by 2 bases; junction bases not matched to a gene: 1. CDR1 and CDR2 from the germline V gene are LNHDA and SQIVND (reference sequence).